Reported below is one TCR beta chain. This clonotype was picked up a small number of times. What this receptor recognizes is not known. No per-base quality is available; no much larger clone lies one base away. Trimming removed 4 bases from V and 5 bases from J, leaving 16 bases between the germline ends. Taken from cysteine to phenylalanine, the CDR3 has 14 residues. Of the read, only the CDR3 DNA is kept; its 42 bases are in frame from base 1. Taken from the germline V gene (reference sequence), the CDR1 and CDR2 loops are DFQATT and SNEGSKA. The library came from 5' RACE. TCRdb shows the sequencer as Illumina HiSeq 2500. A second about 7 to 12 cycle PCR used a sample-barcoded 5' primer and a J-beta primer mix. A template-switch 5' adaptor carrying 12 random nucleotides introduced a unique molecular identifier onto each TCR beta cDNA molecule. Each sample yielded at least 2.5 million CDR3-containing paired-end reads. All of the RNA was converted into first-strand cDNA using the Mint cDNA synthesis kit, with a TRBC-specific oligonucleotide serving as the primer. After uracil-DNA glycosylase treatment, a first 18-cycle PCR used universal primers M1SS and BC2_uni_R on all cDNA. The study's processing was this. For normalization, 1 million high-quality reads, each with a distinct molecular identifier, were randomly selected from each sample. Reads sharing molecular identifiers were discarded rather than binned into consensus sequences. MiTCR, set to a Q25 quality threshold and the strictest error-elimination algorithm, was used for CDR3 identification, clonotype clustering and error correction. A nonparametric unseen species model with Euler transformation was used to estimate lower-bound total TCR beta diversity. TCRdb's own reprocessing of the public reads used fastp at Q25 and MiXCR and kept productive beta chains. Entries that share a CDR3 protein sequence are merged under the most common genes and DNA. TCRdb assigned the V and J calls; the authors' analysis was not used. This sample comprises some 1.4 million distinct CDR3 sequences, 42% of them detected only once. The ten largest clones represent 7% to 9.5% of the sample.

This specimen belongs to a study of blood T cells in healthy people across ages (dated by TCRdb to about 2015). Regarding the research as a whole: In model experiments, template switching captured about one uniquely barcoded TCR beta cDNA molecule for every two T cells. Using deep sequencing normalized with unique cDNA molecular identifiers, the study measured how TCR beta repertoire diversity changes with age. Two additional independent replicas of 1 million unique cDNA reads from the same blood draw were analyzed for two donors (one aged 18 to 30 and one aged 80 or older). To avoid experimental bias, donors of different ages were randomly spread across the sequencing lanes. The donors were split into four age groups: young (average around 15 years), middle-aged (roughly 39), aged (over 55) and long-lived (over 80).

Donors were a few dozen systemically healthy Caucasian individuals from Russia aged roughly 6 to 100 years. Each donor gave around 9 milliliters of peripheral blood, collected into EDTA-treated Vacutainer tubes. Ficoll-Paque density-gradient centrifugation was used to isolate PBMCs, with at least 6.5 million per sample. Trizol reagent was used to extract total RNA from PBMCs, with at least 5 micrograms per sample. Naive CD45RAhigh/CD27high T cell percentages were measured by flow cytometry on a PBMC aliquot from every donor. Results and caveats for the whole study, not just this receptor: Estimates of total diversity from one million sequenced T cells were regarded as lower bounds and underestimates. Donor CMV infection status was unknown, potentially confounding age-related changes in expanded clonotypes. Conclusive comparison of naive and antigen-experienced compartments was prevented by the profiling of bulk unsorted PBMCs. The percentage of naive T cells measured by flow cytometry correlated strongly with observed TCR beta diversity. Compared with the aged group, the long-lived group had more naive CD4+ T cells, fewer expanded clones and increased TCR diversity, a pattern suggesting age selection. As age increased, observed TCR beta diversity per million T cells dropped in a roughly linear way, and a significant reduction was already evident by age about 36.

This sequence uses TRBV20-1 and TRBJ2-3; no confident D gene assignment can be made. Sequenced: blood. This clonotype originated in a woman between 18 and 29 years old in good health. The CDR3 region: CSANLDKRKDTQYF. The bases read TGCAGTGCTAACCTCGATAAACGAAAAGATACGCAGTATTTT.